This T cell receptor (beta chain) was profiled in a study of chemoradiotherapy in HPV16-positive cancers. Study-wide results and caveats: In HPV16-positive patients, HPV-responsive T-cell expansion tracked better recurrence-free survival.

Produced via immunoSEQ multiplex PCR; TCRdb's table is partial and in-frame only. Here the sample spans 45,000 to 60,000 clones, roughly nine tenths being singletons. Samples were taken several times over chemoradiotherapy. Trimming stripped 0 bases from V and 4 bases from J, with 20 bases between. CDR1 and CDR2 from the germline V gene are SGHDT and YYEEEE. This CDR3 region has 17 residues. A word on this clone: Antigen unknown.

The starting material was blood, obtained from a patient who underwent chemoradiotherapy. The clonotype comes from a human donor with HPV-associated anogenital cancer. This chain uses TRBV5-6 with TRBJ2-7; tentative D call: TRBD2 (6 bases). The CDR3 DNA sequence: TGTGCCAGCAGCTTGGCCGGCCAGGGAGGATGGGTATACGAGCAGTACTTC. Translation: CASSLAGQGGWVYEQYF.